This section outlines one T cell receptor (beta chain) sequence together with its context. This entry is derived from a study of blood T cell repertoires in COVID-19. Study overall: COVID-19 samples, acute and convalescent, were from the United States, Italy and Spain. PBMCs, B-cell-depleted T cells, or T cells were the source of the cDNA or gDNA that made up the material.

Original methodology: Nucleated cell counts were estimated from reference gene primer amplification. Sequencing was performed with immunoSEQ multiplex PCR; in TCRdb, only in-frame clones are kept and a portion is missing. That table furnishes V, J and clone size, whereas the DNA furnished D and trimming. The repertoire includes 250,000 to 300,000 clones, roughly 85% of them detected once, and around 2% sits in the top ten. Ages ranged from about 18 to 89 years, with residence in around 24 US areas. This receptor was taken from a woman in her 50s who had recovered from COVID-19. The sample comprised PBMCs or T cells enriched from blood (not recorded which).

CDR3 sequence: CASSYLRGRVTEAFF. The CDR3 DNA reads as TGTGCCAGCAGTTACCTCAGGGGGCGCGTCACTGAAGCTTTCTTT. The rearrangement uses TRBV3-1 (or the pseudogene TRBV3-2) and TRBJ1-1, with 8 bases matching TRBD1. Trimming at V came to 6 bases and at J to 4 bases, leaving 10 bases not matched to a gene. Looked up from germline, CDR1 is LGHDT and CDR2 is YNNKEL (reference sequence). The CDR3 spans 15 residues.